The rows below give T cell receptor beta chains drawn from one sample of a study of graft-versus-host responses after intestinal transplantation. Profiling relied on immunoSEQ multiplex PCR, and the TCRdb table lists in-frame clones only, not all of them. The repertoire holds almost 55,000 clones, with around 90% as singletons. The material was PBMCs, obtained roughly 660 days after intestinal transplant. Every receptor here comes from a human patient who received an intestinal transplant, so some T cells may come from the graft donor. Both conserved end residues are part of each CDR3. The D gene is left open where the match is weak. Rows may omit the clone size; those that give it use once, few, many or a size class.

j_gene	abundance	d_gene	v_gene	CDR3aa	CDR3nt
TRBJ1-2	.	.	TRBV7-9	CASSFSPFRGEYGYTF	TGTGCCAGCAGCTTCTCCCCTTTTCGGGGCGAGTATGGCTACACCTTC
TRBJ2-2	.	.	TRBV11-1	CASSPGRDLNTGELFF	TGTGCCAGCAGCCCAGGACGAGACTTGAACACCGGGGAGCTGTTTTTT
TRBJ2-5	.	.	TRBV4-1	CASSQGALETQYF	TGCGCCAGCAGCCAGGGGGCTTTGGAGACCCAGTACTTC
TRBJ2-7	once	.	TRBV5-6	CASSLVQGPGGVYEQYF	TGTGCCAGCAGCTTGGTTCAGGGGCCCGGGGGCGTCTACGAGCAGTACTTC
TRBJ1-1	.	.	TRBV30	CAWTLGTAEAFF	TGTGCCTGGACCCTCGGGACTGCTGAAGCTTTCTTT
TRBJ2-5	.	.	TRBV14	CASSRQETQYF	TGTGCCAGCAGCCGCCAAGAGACCCAGTACTTC
TRBJ2-1	.	TRBD1	TRBV2	CASSLRDRGIREQFF	TGTGCCAGCAGTCTCCGGGACAGAGGGATTCGGGAGCAGTTCTTC
TRBJ2-2	.	.	TRBV10-3	CAISGDGLNTGELFF	TGTGCCATCAGTGGGGACGGCTTGAACACCGGGGAGCTGTTTTTT
TRBJ1-6	few	.	TRBV6-6	CASSYSGGNSPLHF	TGTGCCAGCAGTTACTCTGGTGGGAATTCACCCCTCCACTTT
TRBJ2-3	.	TRBD2	TRBV5-6	CASSLGPPLAGNTDTQYF	TGTGCCAGCAGCTTGGGACCCCCTCTAGCGGGAAACACAGATACGCAGTATTTT
TRBJ1-3	.	.	TRBV6-6	CASSLRSGNTIYF	TGTGCCAGCAGTTTGCGATCTGGAAACACCATATATTTT
TRBJ1-5	.	.	TRBV14	CASSLHGRGQPQHF	TGTGCCAGCAGCCTCCACGGGCGGGGCCAGCCCCAGCATTTT
TRBJ2-7	.	TRBD2	TRBV13	CASSLPGGRSYEQYF	TGTGCCAGCAGCTTACCGGGGGGTCGCTCCTACGAGCAGTACTTC
TRBJ1-2	few	TRBD1	TRBV2	CASSMDRGGYTF	TGTGCCAGCAGTATGGACAGGGGAGGCTACACCTTC
TRBJ2-7	.	TRBD2	TRBV6-5	CASRRDYDRYEQYF	TGTGCCAGCAGAAGGGACTACGACCGCTACGAGCAGTACTTC
TRBJ1-3	once	.	TRBV19	CASSIGQSSGNTIYF	TGTGCCAGTAGTATAGGGCAAAGCTCTGGAAACACCATATATTTT
TRBJ1-5	few	.	TRBV19	CASTLGQNNQPQHF	TGTGCCAGTACTTTAGGGCAGAATAATCAGCCCCAGCATTTT
TRBJ2-1	.	TRBD1	TRBV29-1	CSVDGEQGARDEQFF	TGCAGCGTTGATGGGGAGCAGGGGGCGCGTGATGAGCAGTTCTTC
TRBJ1-2	once	.	TRBV10-3	CAISDLGAGDYGYTF	TGTGCCATCAGTGATTTAGGGGCGGGAGACTATGGCTACACCTTC
TRBJ1-2	.	TRBD1	TRBV10-3	CAISSGEQGVGGYTF	TGTGCCATCAGCTCGGGCGAACAGGGGGTAGGCGGCTACACCTTC
TRBJ2-3	.	.	TRBV5-5	CASSGGWMDTQYF	TGTGCCAGCAGCGGTGGCTGGATGGATACGCAGTATTTT
TRBJ2-7	.	.	TRBV18	CASSPPSGYEQYF	TGTGCCAGCTCACCACCGTCGGGCTACGAGCAGTACTTC
TRBJ1-2	.	.	TRBV6-6	CASSYGLVYGYTF	TGTGCCAGCAGTTACGGCCTTGTATATGGCTACACCTTC